This is a list of T cell receptor beta chains from one sample in a study of cytomegalovirus exposure and HLA in healthy donors. Libraries were prepared by immunoSEQ multiplex PCR; TCRdb keeps only in-frame clonotypes and omits some of them. This table holds some 60,000 clones, about 77% found once. The sequenced sample was PBMCs. The origin of the receptors is a woman aged 25-40 years in good health and CMV-seronegative. The CDR3 runs from the conserved cysteine through the conserved F or W. The D gene is left open where the match is weak. Clone sizes are given selectively: once, few, many, or a class where the clone is expanded.

d_call	j_call	v_call	clone_size	cdr3_aa	cdr3_nt
-	TRBJ2-7	TRBV7-6	-	CASSTPLGEQYF	TGTGCCAGCAGCACCCCGCTAGGCGAGCAGTACTTC
-	TRBJ1-1	TRBV29-1	once	CSVRNKGLNTEAFF	TGCAGCGTCCGGAATAAGGGGCTTAACACTGAAGCTTTCTTT
-	TRBJ1-2	TRBV7-9	few	CASSLDPAANYGYTF	TGTGCCAGCAGCTTAGATCCTGCAGCTAACTATGGCTACACCTTC
TRBD1	TRBJ1-2	TRBV10-2	few	CASSERGLDYGYTF	TGCGCCAGCAGTGAGAGGGGGCTGGATTATGGCTACACCTTC
TRBD1	TRBJ1-3	TRBV7-9	few	CASSQGQSSGNTIYF	TGTGCCAGCAGCCAGGGACAGAGCTCTGGAAACACCATATATTTT
-	TRBJ1-5	TRBV7-2	-	CASSLRGNQPQHF	TGTGCCAGCAGCTTACGGGGTAATCAGCCCCAGCATTTT
TRBD2	TRBJ2-1	TRBV27	-	CASRSGRVNEQFF	TGTGCCAGCAGAAGCGGGAGAGTAAATGAGCAGTTCTTC
TRBD2	TRBJ2-2	TRBV11-2	-	CASSFIAGGGGELFF	TGTGCCAGCAGCTTTATAGCGGGAGGTGGCGGGGAGCTGTTTTTT
-	TRBJ2-2	TRBV10-1	-	CASRAWEAGELFF	TGCGCCAGCAGGGCGTGGGAGGCCGGGGAGCTGTTTTTT
-	TRBJ2-2	TRBV19	few	CASTDTNTGELFF	TGTGCCAGTACGGACACAAACACCGGGGAGCTGTTTTTT
TRBD1	TRBJ1-5	TRBV27	-	CASRPTGGNQPQHF	TGTGCCAGCAGGCCCACAGGGGGCAATCAGCCCCAGCATTTT
TRBD1	TRBJ2-5	TRBV11-2	-	CASSFNRGGEETQYF	TGTGCCAGCAGCTTCAACAGGGGTGGAGAGGAGACCCAGTACTTC
-	TRBJ1-4	TRBV2	-	CASENSNEKLFF	TGTGCCAGCGAAAACTCTAATGAAAAACTGTTTTTT
-	TRBJ2-1	TRBV5-4	-	CASSTRQASYNEQFF	TGTGCCAGCAGCACCCGACAGGCCTCCTACAATGAGCAGTTCTTC
-	TRBJ2-1	TRBV12-2	-	CASRLSQSYNEQFF	TGTGCAAGTCGCTTATCCCAGTCTTACAATGAGCAGTTCTTC
TRBD1	TRBJ1-6	TRBV27	-	CASSLGAGQENNSPLHF	TGTGCCAGCAGTTTAGGCGCCGGACAGGAGAACAATTCACCCCTCCACTTT
-	TRBJ2-3	TRBV18	-	CASSPGGATTDTQYF	TGTGCCAGCTCACCGGGTGGGGCTACCACAGATACGCAGTATTTT
TRBD1	TRBJ2-5	TRBV7-2	-	CAEGGEGGSGETQYF	TGTGCCGAGGGCGGAGAAGGGGGCTCCGGAGAGACCCAGTACTTC
-	TRBJ2-1	TRBV4-3	-	CASSQINSGNEQFF	TGCGCCAGCAGCCAAATTAACAGCGGTAATGAGCAGTTCTTC